This T cell receptor beta chain was recovered during a study of blood T cell repertoires in COVID-19. CDR1 is SGHNT and CDR2 is YYREEE in the germline V gene (reference sequence). This CDR3 region has 17 residues. V lost 1 base and J 1 base, leaving 18 bases between the germline ends. As originally analysed: Estimation of nucleated cell counts was performed using reference gene primer amplification. Produced via immunoSEQ multiplex PCR; TCRdb's table is partial and in-frame only. V, J and clone size derive from that table, while D and trimming were established from the DNA sequence. The repertoire holds tens of thousands of clones, with more than 85% as singletons.

The chain combines TRBV5-4 with TRBJ2-7; possibly TRBD1 for D (6 bases). Material for sequencing was peripheral blood. This TCR was recovered from an elderly woman with active or convalescent COVID-19. The CDR3 reads CASSLYPEDRFSYEQYF. CDR3 nucleotide sequence: TGTGCCAGCAGCTTGTACCCAGAAGACAGGTTTTCCTACGAGCAGTACTTC.